Listed below are T cell receptor beta chains from one sample, sequenced in a study of T-cell reconstitution after alpha-beta-depleted transplantation in children. MiXCR, run by TCRdb on the PCR reads, gives a single entry per CDR3 protein. The top ten clones hold over 9.5% of a sample with hundreds of thousands of distinct CDR3 sequences, 9.9% of them seen once. The specimen comprised PBMCs from the stem cell graft donor, sampled from the stem cell graft. The receptors originated from a human donor who donated a stem cell graft to a child with SCID. Each CDR3 is given with its conserved first and last residue. The order of the fields is clone size, V gene, CDR3 length, J gene, D gene, CDR3 protein, CDR3 DNA. The D gene is left open where the match is weak. Size is omitted from some rows. Given values are once, few, many or a class for expanded clones.

-	TRBV10-1	15	TRBJ2-7	TRBD1	CASSESADRNYEQYF	TGCGCCAGCAGTGAGTCCGCGGACAGGAACTACGAGCAGTACTTC
few	TRBV18	14	TRBJ1-4	TRBD1	CASSRQGSNEKLFF	TGTGCCAGCTCAAGACAGGGATCTAATGAAAAACTGTTTTTT
many	TRBV6-1	17	TRBJ1-5	TRBD1	CASSEEGLRGLGQPQHF	TGTGCCAGCAGTGAAGAAGGATTAAGGGGGCTCGGGCAGCCCCAGCATTTT
-	TRBV12-3/TRBV12-4	14	TRBJ2-7	-	CASRGPPFPYEQYF	TGTGCCAGCAGGGGACCCCCCTTCCCCTACGAGCAGTACTTC
many	TRBV4-1	12	TRBJ1-4	-	CASSHHRAKLFF	TGCGCCAGCAGCCACCACAGGGCCAAACTGTTTTTT
many	TRBV20-1	13	TRBJ1-1	-	CSARETGITEAFF	TGCAGTGCTAGAGAGACAGGTATAACTGAAGCTTTCTTT
many	TRBV12-3/TRBV12-4	15	TRBJ2-1	TRBD1	CASSSRDRAVDEQFF	TGTGCCAGCAGTTCCCGGGACAGGGCGGTCGATGAGCAGTTCTTC
-	TRBV7-2	17	TRBJ2-3	TRBD2	CASSLAPAGSNTDTQYF	TGTGCCAGCAGCTTAGCTCCAGCGGGGTCTAACACAGATACGCAGTATTTT
-	TRBV5-6	13	TRBJ2-7	-	CASSFDQSYEQYF	TGTGCCAGCAGCTTTGACCAGAGCTACGAGCAGTACTTC
few	TRBV12-5	14	TRBJ2-7	-	CASGLGGGSNEQYF	TGTGCTAGTGGTTTGGGTGGAGGATCCAACGAGCAGTACTTC
-	TRBV3-1	19	TRBJ2-1	TRBD2	CASSQDLAGGSSSYNEQFF	TGTGCCAGCAGCCAAGATCTCGCGGGGGGCTCCAGCTCCTACAATGAGCAGTTCTTC
-	TRBV18	16	TRBJ1-2	TRBD1	CASSPRIGGEKGGYTF	TGTGCCAGCTCACCACGGATAGGGGGCGAGAAAGGCGGCTACACCTTC
few	TRBV2	13	TRBJ2-7	-	CASSVGPPYEQYF	TGTGCCAGCAGTGTGGGGCCACCCTACGAGCAGTACTTC
-	TRBV20-1	14	TRBJ2-1	TRBD1	CSAGGQGAYNEQFF	TGCAGTGCTGGGGGACAGGGTGCCTACAATGAGCAGTTCTTC
-	TRBV12-5	19	TRBJ1-5	TRBD1	CASGLPTVGDRVGNQPQHF	TGTGCTAGTGGTTTGCCCACGGTGGGGGACAGGGTGGGCAATCAGCCCCAGCATTTT
few	TRBV20-1	13	TRBJ2-5	-	CSATPDLRETQYF	TGCAGTGCTACCCCGGACTTAAGAGAGACCCAGTACTTC
-	TRBV7-3	15	TRBJ2-1	-	CASSLMGGGGNEQFF	TGTGCCAGCAGCTTAATGGGCGGAGGGGGAAATGAGCAGTTCTTC
-	TRBV12-3/TRBV12-4	14	TRBJ1-1	-	CASRGRTKNTEAFF	TGTGCCAGCAGGGGACGGACTAAGAACACTGAAGCTTTCTTT
-	TRBV20-1	14	TRBJ2-1	TRBD1	CSARTGGAGNEQFF	TGCAGTGCCCGGACAGGGGGCGCGGGAAATGAGCAGTTCTTC
few	TRBV29-1	10	TRBJ2-1	-	CSALVSEQFF	TGCAGCGCCTTAGTATCCGAGCAGTTCTTC
many	TRBV20-1	15	TRBJ2-3	TRBD2	CSAREPRGVTDTQYF	TGCAGTGCTAGAGAACCGCGGGGGGTCACAGATACGCAGTATTTT
-	TRBV7-2	15	TRBJ1-5	TRBD1	CASSDGDSLTRPQHF	TGTGCCAGCAGCGACGGGGACAGCCTAACCAGGCCCCAGCATTTT
-	TRBV7-2	12	TRBJ2-7	TRBD2	CASQAGAYEQYF	TGTGCCAGCCAAGCGGGGGCCTACGAGCAGTACTTC
-	TRBV29-1	12	TRBJ2-7	-	CSVEETPYEQYF	TGCAGCGTTGAAGAAACACCATACGAGCAGTACTTC
many	TRBV9	10	TRBJ2-1	-	CASSGNEQFF	TGTGCCAGCAGCGGGAATGAGCAGTTCTTC
-	TRBV10-3	16	TRBJ2-7	-	CAISDPSRGAGYEQYF	TGTGCCATCAGCGATCCCTCTCGGGGGGCGGGCTACGAGCAGTACTTC
many	TRBV7-8	15	TRBJ2-1	-	CASSSSTRGDNEQFF	TGTGCCAGCAGCTCCTCGACTAGGGGAGACAATGAGCAGTTCTTC
many	TRBV7-3	15	TRBJ2-1	-	CASSSRDSPYNEQFF	TGTGCCAGCAGCTCTCGGGACTCCCCCTACAATGAGCAGTTCTTC